These 5 T cell receptor beta chains share one sample of origin, sequenced in a study of graft-versus-host responses after intestinal transplantation. TCRdb's table, derived via immunoSEQ multiplex PCR, lists solely in-frame clones and lacks some. The sample yields 150,000 or so clones, around nine tenths seen once. Their recognized antigens are unknown. The sequences come from unstimulated CD4+ T cells sorted from spleen or lymph node cells, collected before intestinal transplant. These receptors were collected from a human donor who received an intestinal transplant.

J is TRBJ1-2 and V is TRBV19, with 7 positions matching TRBD1. The germline V gene has CDR1 LNHDA and CDR2 SQIVND (reference sequence). V lost 4 bases to trimming and J lost 3 bases; unmatched junction nucleotides: 8. The CDR3 spans 15 residues. The CDR3 here is CASSSGTVFYYGYTF. The CDR3, as DNA: TGTGCCAGTAGTAGTGGGACAGTCTTTTACTATGGCTACACCTTC.

The chain carries TRBV7-2 and TRBJ2-7, with TRBD1 matching over 8 bases. The ends lost 6 bases at V and 0 bases at J; junction bases unmatched: 10. Germline V gene data show CDR1 as SGHTA and CDR2 as FQGNSA. The CDR3 has 16 amino acids. CDR3 in amino acids: CASRTLAGGYSYEQYF. The CDR3 nucleotides are TGTGCCAGCAGGACCCTCGCAGGGGGCTACTCCTACGAGCAGTACTTC.

The chain joins TRBV30 to TRBJ1-4, with no clear D. V was clipped by 5 bases and J by 6 bases, with 16 bases between them. This CDR3 is built from 14 residues. The germline gives CDR1 GTSNPN, CDR2 SVGIG (reference sequence). CDR3 DNA sequence: TGTGCCTGGGGAGACGGGCCGGAGGATGAAAAACTGTTTTTT. It yields the protein CAWGDGPEDEKLFF.

The chain has TRBV18 and TRBJ2-5; 13 bases are a match to TRBD2. The end of the DNA fits TRBJ2-7 better, so the J call may be wrong. The CDR3 sequence is 17 residues long. Germline CDR1 KGHSH, CDR2 LQKENI. CDR3 sequence (DNA): TGTGCCAGCTCACCCCGGACTAGCGGGAGCTCCGTCTACGAGCAGTACTTC. Amino acids: CASSPRTSGSSVYEQYF.

The chain recombines TRBV19 with TRBJ1-4, with D possibly matching TRBD1 (6 bases). Germline values: CDR1 LNHDA, CDR2 SQIVND (reference sequence). This CDR3 has 15 residues. V was cut by 9 bases and J by 4 bases, with 18 bases left in between. CDR3 coding DNA: TGTGCCAGCTCTGCCCTTAGGGGGTATAATGAAAAACTGTTTTTT. Translation gives CASSALRGYNEKLFF.